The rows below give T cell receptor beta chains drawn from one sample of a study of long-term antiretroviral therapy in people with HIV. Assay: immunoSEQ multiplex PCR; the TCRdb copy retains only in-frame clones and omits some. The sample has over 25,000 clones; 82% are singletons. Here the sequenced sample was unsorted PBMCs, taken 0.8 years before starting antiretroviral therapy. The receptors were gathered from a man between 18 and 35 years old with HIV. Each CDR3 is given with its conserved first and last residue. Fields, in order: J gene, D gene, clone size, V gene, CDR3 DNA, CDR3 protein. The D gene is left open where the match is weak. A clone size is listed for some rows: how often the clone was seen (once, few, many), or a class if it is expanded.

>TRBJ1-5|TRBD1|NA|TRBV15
TGTGCCACCAGCAGAGGACCGGGACAGGGTCATCAGCCCCAGCATTTT
CATSRGPGQGHQPQHF
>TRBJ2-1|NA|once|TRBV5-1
TGCGCCAGCAGCTTGACGGGCTCTATCTACAATGAGCAGTTCTTC
CASSLTGSIYNEQFF
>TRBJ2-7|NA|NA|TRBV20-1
TGCAGTGCTAGGGGCGGGGACGAGCAGTACTTC
CSARGGDEQYF
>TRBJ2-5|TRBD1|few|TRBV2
TGTGCCAGCAACGGACAGGATAAGAGGGAGACCCAGTACTTC
CASNGQDKRETQYF
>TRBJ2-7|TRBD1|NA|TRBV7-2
TGTGCCAGCAGCTTCAACAGGGGTTCCATAGGCGAGCAGTACTTC
CASSFNRGSIGEQYF
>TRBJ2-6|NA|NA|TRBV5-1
TGCGCCAGCAGCTTGGATGGGGCCAACGTCCTGACTTTC
CASSLDGANVLTF
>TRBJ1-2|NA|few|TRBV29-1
TGCAGCGTTGAAGCGAAGGGGGGGGCCTATGGCTACACCTTC
CSVEAKGGAYGYTF
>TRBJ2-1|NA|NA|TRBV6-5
TGTGCCAGCGGTCTCGGGGGGCGGTACAATGAGCAGTTCTTC
CASGLGGRYNEQFF
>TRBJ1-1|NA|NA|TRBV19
TGTGCCAGTATTAACTTATCAGGAGACATGAACACTGAAGCTTTCTTT
CASINLSGDMNTEAFF
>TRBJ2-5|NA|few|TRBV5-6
TGTGCCAGCAGCTTGGGTTATACACTTGAAGAGACCCAGTACTTC
CASSLGYTLEETQYF
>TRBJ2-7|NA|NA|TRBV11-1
TGTGCCAGCAGCTTAGGAATGGGTTCCTACGAGCAGTACTTC
CASSLGMGSYEQYF
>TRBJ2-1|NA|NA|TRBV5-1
TGCGCCAGCAGCTTGTTCACAACCTACAATGAGCAGTTCTTC
CASSLFTTYNEQFF
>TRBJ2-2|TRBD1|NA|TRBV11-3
TGTGCCAGCAGCTTAGCCACAGGGGCGAACACTAGGGAGCTGTTTTTT
CASSLATGANTRELFF
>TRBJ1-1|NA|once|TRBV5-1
TGCGCCAGCAGCTTGGCCCAGGGCCTGAACACTGAAGCTTTCTTT
CASSLAQGLNTEAFF
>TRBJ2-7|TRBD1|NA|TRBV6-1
TGTGCCAGCAGTGAACGCGACAGGGCATCGTACGAGCAGTACTTC
CASSERDRASYEQYF
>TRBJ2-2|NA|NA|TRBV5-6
TGTGCCAGCAGTAGGGCCACCGGGGAGCTGTTTTTT
CASSRATGELFF
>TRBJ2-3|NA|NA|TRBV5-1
TGCGCCAGCAGTGCGGGGGCTAGCACAGATACGCAGTATTTT
CASSAGASTDTQYF
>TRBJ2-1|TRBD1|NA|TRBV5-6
TGTGCCAGCAGCTTAGGACAGGGGGGGAATGAGCAGTTCTTC
CASSLGQGGNEQFF